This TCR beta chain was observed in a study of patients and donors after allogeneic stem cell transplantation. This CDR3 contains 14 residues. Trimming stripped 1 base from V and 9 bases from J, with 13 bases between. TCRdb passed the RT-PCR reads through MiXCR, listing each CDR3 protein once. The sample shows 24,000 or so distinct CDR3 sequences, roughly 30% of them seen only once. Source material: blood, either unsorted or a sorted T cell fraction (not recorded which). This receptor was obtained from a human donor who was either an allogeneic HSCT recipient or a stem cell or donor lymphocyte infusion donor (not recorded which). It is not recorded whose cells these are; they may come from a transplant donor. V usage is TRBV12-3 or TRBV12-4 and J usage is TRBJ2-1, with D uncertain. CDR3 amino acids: CASSLVGGPGEQFF. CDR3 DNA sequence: TGTGCCAGCAGTTTAGTCGGCGGTCCGGGTGAGCAGTTCTTC.